A single sample is the source of the 27 T cell receptor beta chains below, sequenced in a study of radiotherapy plus CTLA-4 blockade in lung cancer (dated by TCRdb to 2017 to 2018). Library method: the immunoSEQ multiplex PCR assay. This immuneACCESS table, as held by TCRdb, lists in-frame sequences with V and J called but not all clones. Of the missing ones, under half trace to an unresolved V gene in checked studies; the others have no known cause. The sample table records 26,000 or so clones; less than 85% of these occur just once. The top ten constitute roughly 7.2% of the sample. This specimen was peripheral blood, taken from a patient treated with radiotherapy plus ipilimumab. These receptors were taken from a human donor with non-small cell lung cancer who had stable disease on radiotherapy plus ipilimumab.

The chain carries TRBV5-1 and TRBJ1-6; TRBD1 matches at 10 bases. The CDR3 consists of 14 residues. Per the germline V gene, CDR1 is SGHRS and CDR2 is YFSETQ. V lost 5 bases, J lost 10 bases, and 6 bases stayed unmatched. CDR3 residues: CASRQGTGVSPLHF. The CDR3 DNA follows: TGCGCCAGCAGGCAAGGGACAGGGGTATCACCCCTCCACTTT.

The chain recombines TRBV19 with TRBJ1-6, with D unclear. The V and J ends lost 3 bases and 0 bases respectively, with 12 bases between them. Germline CDR1 reads LNHDA; CDR2 reads SQIVND (reference sequence). The CDR3 consists of 17 residues. The CDR3 here is CASSIGQSSSYNSPLHF. CDR3 DNA: TGTGCCAGTAGTATCGGTCAGTCAAGCTCCTATAATTCACCCCTCCACTTT.

The V call is TRBV2, the J call TRBJ1-1; 11 bases agree with TRBD1. V trimming: 9 bases; J trimming: 3 bases; junction bases outside the gene matches: 9. CDR3 length: 15 amino acids. CDR1 is SNHLY, CDR2 FYNNEI, per germline. This CDR3 is CASRAGTGGHTEAFF. The CDR3 DNA reads as TGTGCCAGTCGAGCCGGGACAGGGGGGCACACTGAAGCTTTCTTT.

The CDR3 sequence is CASSPSGGAGYTF. In DNA form, the CDR3 reads TGTGCCAGCTCACCCTCAGGGGGCGCGGGCTACACCTTC. The chain uses TRBV18 and TRBJ1-2; 8 bases map to TRBD1. There are 13 residues in the CDR3. J gave up 8 bases and V 3 bases, and 5 bases lay outside the gene matches. CDR1 is KGHSH, CDR2 LQKENI, per germline. The complete variable domain, with remaining parts taken from reference TRBV18 and TRBJ1-2, reads NAGVMQNPRHLVRRRGQEARLRCSPMKGHSHVYWYRQLPEEGLKFMVYLQKENIIDESGMPKERFSAEFPKEGPSILRIQQVVRGDSAAYFCASSPSGGAGYTFGSGTRLTVV.

This chain joins TRBV13 and TRBJ2-3; 7 bases are a match to TRBD1. With V trimmed by 5 bases and J by 7 bases, 12 bases remained unmatched. The CDR3 extends over 15 amino acids. Looked up from germline, CDR1 is PRHDT and CDR2 is FYEKMQ (reference sequence). In DNA, the CDR3 is TGTGCCAGCAGCCCCGGAAGGGGGCCGACGAATACGCAGTATTTT. This gives the protein CASSPGRGPTNTQYF.

The rearrangement uses TRBV6-1 and TRBJ1-1; 7 bases line up with TRBD1. The length of the CDR3 is 14 residues. Losses at the gene ends were 4 bases for V and 0 bases for J; bases not matched to a gene: 2. Germline V CDR1 and CDR2: MNHNS, SASEGT. The CDR3 DNA follows: TGTGCCAGCAGTGCGGGACAGATGAACACTGAAGCTTTCTTT. This gives the protein CASSAGQMNTEAFF.

The rearrangement uses TRBV7-9 and TRBJ1-2; no firm D call. Looked up from germline, CDR1 is SEHNR and CDR2 is FQNEAQ (reference sequence). Trimming took 5 bases from V and 4 from J, leaving 20 bases between them. The CDR3 contains 16 residues. DNA of the CDR3: TGTGCCAGCAGCGGACCGGGTTTAGCTGGTGGCTATGGCTACACCTTC. This translates into CASSGPGLAGGYGYTF. Supplemented by reference TRBV7-9 and TRBJ1-2, the full variable domain reads DTGVSQNPRHKITKRGQNVTFRCDPISEHNRLYWYRQTLGQGPEFLTYFQNEAQLEKSRLLSDRFSAERPKGSFSTLEIQRTEQGDSAMYLCASSGPGLAGGYGYTFGSGTRLTVV.

V usage is TRBV15 and J usage is TRBJ1-3; D gene uncertain. The ends were cut back, 0 bases at V and 0 bases at J, with 12 bases in the middle. The CDR3 runs to 17 residues. Germline V gene sequence: CDR1 LNHNV, CDR2 YYDKDF (reference sequence). In DNA, the CDR3 is TGTGCCACCAGCAGAGATGCCGCGGGCTACTCTGGAAACACCATATATTTT. Translation gives CATSRDAAGYSGNTIYF. Complete variable domain (other parts from reference TRBV15 and TRBJ1-3): DAMVIQNPRYQVTQFGKPVTLSCSQTLNHNVMYWYQQKSSQAPKLLFHYYDKDFNNEADTPDNFQSRRPNTSFCFLDIRSPGLGDTAMYLCATSRDAAGYSGNTIYFGEGSWLTVV.

There are a few counts of this clone. The CDR3 coding sequence is TGTGCCAGCAGTCCCCGAGGACTATTATCTAATTCACCCCTCCACTTT. Translated: CASSPRGLLSNSPLHF. This chain connects TRBV28 to TRBJ1-6; D not resolved. V was trimmed by 5 bases and J by 6 bases, leaving 17 bases between them. From germline, CDR1 is MDHEN and CDR2 SYDVKM. The CDR3 runs to 16 residues.

V usage is TRBV5-1 and J usage is TRBJ1-2; 7 nucleotides agree with TRBD1. The CDR3 sequence is 14 residues long. Per the germline V gene, CDR1 is SGHRS and CDR2 is YFSETQ. With V trimmed by 5 bases and J by 7 bases, 11 bases remained unmatched. The CDR3 protein is CASSRGATGVGYTF. As DNA, the CDR3 is TGCGCCAGCAGTAGGGGGGCCACAGGGGTTGGCTACACCTTC.

The chain links TRBV5-1 to TRBJ2-1; no reliable D call. This CDR3 has 13 amino acids. V dropped 4 bases and J dropped 6 bases, with 11 bases sitting between them. Germline V gives CDR1 SGHRS, CDR2 YFSETQ. The DNA of the CDR3 is TGCGCCAGCAGCGGATCCGGCCTCAATGAGCAGTTCTTC. Encoded protein: CASSGSGLNEQFF.

The chain has TRBV18 and TRBJ1-1, with D hard to call. CDR3 length: 15 residues. Trimming cost V 2 bases and J 3 bases, with 13 bases left between them. CDR1 KGHSH and CDR2 LQKENI come from the germline V gene. CDR3 residues: CASSPAVGLDTEAFF. In DNA, the CDR3 is TGTGCCAGCTCACCAGCTGTGGGATTGGACACTGAAGCTTTCTTT.

This chain joins TRBV11-2 and TRBJ1-6; D not resolved. The V end was cut by 2 bases, the J end by 6 bases, with 5 bases between. Germline V gene data show CDR1 as SGHAT and CDR2 as FQNNGV. This CDR3 is built from 13 residues. CDR3 protein: CASSLRFNSPLHF. The CDR3 bases are TGTGCCAGCAGCTTACGTTTTAATTCACCCCTCCACTTT.

V and J are TRBV19 and TRBJ1-1; D is unclear. This CDR3 has 13 amino acids. Germline CDR1 LNHDA, CDR2 SQIVND (reference sequence). With 4 bases removed from V and 3 bases from J, the gap between germline ends came to 9 bases. As DNA, the CDR3 is TGTGCCAGTAGTAACCAGGTGGACACTGAAGCTTTCTTT. Its translation: CASSNQVDTEAFF.

This chain uses TRBV28 with TRBJ1-2; 10 bases are a match to TRBD1. The CDR3 has 15 amino acids. Germline trimming cut 8 bases from V and 6 bases from J; bases unmatched to any gene: 12. Germline loops: CDR1 MDHEN, CDR2 SYDVKM. The CDR3 reads CASAETGGVGDGYTF. In nucleotides, the CDR3 is TGTGCCAGCGCGGAGACAGGGGGCGTCGGGGATGGCTACACCTTC.

The chain recombines TRBV25-1 with TRBJ1-4; no definite D call. Trimming cost V 5 bases and J 6 bases, with 16 bases left between them. The CDR3 has 15 amino acids. Per the germline V gene, CDR1 is MGHDK and CDR2 is SYGVNS. The CDR3 nucleotides read TGTGCCAGCAGTACCCCGGCTGAGAGGGATGAAAAACTGTTTTTT. It codes for CASSTPAERDEKLFF.

The J gene is TRBJ1-2, the V gene TRBV6-1; D remains unclear. With 1 base removed from V and 4 bases from J, the gap between germline ends came to 16 bases. Germline CDR1 is MNHNS and CDR2 is SASEGT. This CDR3 comprises 16 residues. In nucleotides, the CDR3 is TGTGCCAGCAGTGAAGGCGGACTGGCAACGGCCTATGGCTACACCTTC. This gives the protein CASSEGGLATAYGYTF.

The chain links TRBV11-2 to TRBJ2-7, with a tentative D call TRBD2 (5 bases). Trimming removed 5 bases at V and 7 bases at J, with 12 bases between. This CDR3 region has 12 residues. Germline V gene lookup returns CDR1 SGHAT and CDR2 FQNNGV. The DNA of the CDR3 is TGTGCCAGCAGCGCGTCGGGGTGGGAGCAGTACGTC. Its translation: CASSASGWEQYV.

The rearrangement uses TRBV27 and TRBJ2-1; 7 bases are shared with TRBD2. With 5 bases clipped from V and 9 bases from J, the junction kept 16 bases outside the gene matches. This CDR3 contains 16 residues. Germline V gene data show CDR1 as MNHEY and CDR2 as SMNVEV (reference sequence). For the CDR3, the DNA is TGTGCCAGCAGTCCCTCGACTAGCTGGGCAACTTTTGAGCAGTTCTTC. Its protein is CASSPSTSWATFEQFF.

This clone has more than one count but fewer than ten. The chain joins TRBV11-3 to TRBJ2-5; no clear D. CDR3 length: 15 amino acids. Germline-derived CDR1 and CDR2 are SGHNT and YENEEA. The V gene lost 1 base and the J gene lost 4 bases, with 13 bases spanning the gap. The CDR3 bases are TGTGCCAGCAGCTTAGGTGGTGGAGACTTAGAGACCCAGTACTTC. Translation: CASSLGGGDLETQYF.

The CDR3 region has the DNA TGTGCCTGGAGAAGCCCACGGACCTACTCCTACGAGCAGTACTTC. As protein: CAWRSPRTYSYEQYF. The genes are TRBV30 and TRBJ2-7, with D unclear. Trimming pared 3 bases from V and 0 bases from J, leaving 15 bases between. CDR3 size: 15 residues. Germline loops: CDR1 GTSNPN, CDR2 SVGIG (reference sequence).

The chain links TRBV12-2 to TRBJ2-7. TRBV12-2 is noted as a pseudogene. CDR3 length equals 16 residues. In DNA form, the CDR3 reads TGTGCAAGTCGCTTAGTAGGGCTGAAATTGGCCTACGAGCAGTACGTC. It yields the protein CASRLVGLKLAYEQYV.

The V call is TRBV10-2, the J call TRBJ1-5, with D perhaps matching TRBD1 (6 bases). The V end was cut by 7 bases, the J end by 7 bases, with 14 bases between. The CDR3 loop spans 13 amino acids. Germline V gene sequence: CDR1 WSHSY, CDR2 SAAADI. The CDR3 loop is CASTGAGGQPQHF. The CDR3 DNA sequence: TGCGCCAGCACGGGGGCCGGGGGCCAGCCCCAGCATTTT.

The chain recombines TRBV6-1 with TRBJ2-3; a weak D match, TRBD2 (6 bases). The CDR3 loop spans 16 amino acids. The V end was cut by 1 base, the J end by 0 bases, with 11 bases between. Germline V gives CDR1 MNHNS, CDR2 SASEGT. The CDR3 loop reads CASSEVSGTSTDTQYF. The CDR3 coding sequence is TGTGCCAGCAGTGAAGTTAGCGGAACTAGCACAGATACGCAGTATTTT.

The V and J genes are TRBV5-1 and TRBJ2-3, with TRBD1 matching over 10 bases. The CDR3 length is 14 residues. Germline loops: CDR1 SGHRS, CDR2 YFSETQ. V gave up 3 bases and J gave up 4 bases; unmatched junction bases: 2. The CDR3, as DNA: TGCGCCAGCAGCTCCGGGACAGGGGCAGATACGCAGTATTTT. Translation gives CASSSGTGADTQYF.

This clone was detected once. The rearrangement joins TRBV6-1 to TRBJ1-1; perhaps TRBD1 as D (6 bases). Trimming pared 8 bases from V and 3 bases from J, leaving 13 bases between. Germline V CDR1 and CDR2: MNHNS, SASEGT. The CDR3 has 13 amino acids. The CDR3 is CASWPQGYTEAFF. CDR3 coding DNA: TGTGCCAGCTGGCCCCAGGGGTACACTGAAGCTTTCTTT.

The rearrangement joins TRBV23-1 to TRBJ1-3; no reliable D call. TRBV23-1 is an ORF, and what it does is uncertain. Trimming stripped 3 bases from V and 7 bases from J, with 4 bases between. The CDR3 is 11 amino acids. CDR3 residues: CASSQGNTIYF. In DNA, the CDR3 is TGCGCCAGCAGTCAGGGGAACACCATATATTTT.